These T cell receptor beta chains were read from a single sample in a study of cytomegalovirus exposure and HLA in healthy donors. The protocol was immunoSEQ multiplex PCR, while the TCRdb copy is restricted to in-frame clones and leaves out a portion. The data show 65,000 or so clones, with approximately 60% seen just once and approximately 2.6% held by the top ten. Sequencing was performed on PBMCs. The receptor set was obtained from a man aged 30-40 years in good health and CMV-seronegative. Both conserved end residues are part of each CDR3. A D gene is named only where the DNA matches it firmly. Clone size is not always given. Where it is, it says once, few, many or a class for expanded clones.

clone size,D gene,J gene,V gene,CDR3 protein,CDR3 DNA
-,-,TRBJ2-1,TRBV9,CASSVGGGSYNEQFF,TGTGCCAGCAGCGTAGGAGGGGGATCCTACAATGAGCAGTTCTTC
-,-,TRBJ1-2,TRBV13,CASSLAPGPDYGYTF,TGTGCCAGCAGCTTAGCTCCCGGTCCCGACTATGGCTACACCTTC
-,-,TRBJ1-1,TRBV5-1,CASSFRTAMNTEAFF,TGCGCCAGCAGCTTTCGGACAGCAATGAACACTGAAGCTTTCTTT
-,TRBD2,TRBJ2-2,TRBV7-2,CASSKGTSNIFTGELFF,TGTGCCAGCAGCAAAGGGACTAGCAATATCTTCACCGGGGAGCTGTTTTTT
-,-,TRBJ2-7,TRBV7-8,CASSLGRAISYEQYF,TGTGCCAGCAGCTTAGGGCGAGCGATCTCCTACGAGCAGTACTTC
-,TRBD1,TRBJ1-6,TRBV27,CASTVRDRGSPLHF,TGTGCCAGCACCGTCAGGGACAGGGGTTCACCCCTCCACTTT
-,-,TRBJ1-2,TRBV6-1,CASSEAPGRGYHGYTF,TGTGCCAGCAGTGAAGCCCCGGGCAGGGGTTATCATGGCTACACCTTC
-,TRBD2,TRBJ2-7,TRBV9,CASSVALAGATYEQYF,TGTGCCAGCAGCGTAGCACTAGCGGGAGCTACCTACGAGCAGTACTTC
-,TRBD1,TRBJ2-7,TRBV6-1,CASRDSRQGIYEQYF,TGTGCCAGCAGAGATAGTCGACAGGGAATCTACGAGCAGTACTTC
-,-,TRBJ2-7,TRBV4-1,CASSQISGYEQYF,TGCGCCAGCAGCCAAATTAGTGGTTACGAGCAGTACTTC
once,TRBD1,TRBJ2-2,TRBV13,CASSGTPGQGHTGELFF,TGTGCCAGCAGCGGGACACCGGGACAGGGTCACACCGGGGAGCTGTTTTTT
-,TRBD2,TRBJ2-1,TRBV6-6,CASSQGLAGVSEQFF,TGTGCCAGCAGTCAAGGACTAGCGGGGGTTAGTGAGCAGTTCTTC
few,TRBD1,TRBJ1-5,TRBV6-5,CASRRDSSNQPQHF,TGTGCCAGCAGACGGGACAGTAGCAATCAGCCCCAGCATTTT
-,TRBD1,TRBJ1-3,TRBV5-1,CASSPGQGENTIYF,TGCGCCAGCAGCCCGGGACAGGGCGAAAACACCATATATTTT
few,TRBD1,TRBJ1-1,TRBV5-1,CASSWGQGRPLNTEAFF,TGCGCCAGCAGCTGGGGACAGGGGCGACCCCTGAACACTGAAGCTTTCTTT
-,-,TRBJ2-7,TRBV4-2,CASSGLGGGLGEQYF,TGTGCCAGCAGCGGCCTGGGGGGGGGCCTAGGGGAGCAGTACTTC
-,-,TRBJ1-2,TRBV6-5,CASIGGMGYGYTF,TGTGCCAGCATAGGGGGAATGGGCTATGGCTACACCTTC
few,TRBD1,TRBJ2-7,TRBV29-1,CSVVWTGTYEQYF,TGCAGCGTTGTATGGACAGGGACCTACGAGCAGTACTTC
-,TRBD2,TRBJ2-5,TRBV2,CASTRMVGLAGQETQYF,TGTGCCAGCACCAGGATGGTGGGACTAGCGGGGCAAGAGACCCAGTACTTC
-,-,TRBJ1-1,TRBV5-5,CASSRSRGNTEAFF,TGTGCCAGCAGCCGAAGCAGGGGCAACACTGAAGCTTTCTTT
few,-,TRBJ1-1,TRBV5-1,CASSLTLRTEAFF,TGCGCCAGCAGCTTAACCTTACGGACTGAAGCTTTCTTT
-,-,TRBJ2-1,TRBV19,CASSIRKGDEQFF,TGTGCCAGTAGTATTAGGAAGGGAGATGAGCAGTTCTTC
-,TRBD2,TRBJ2-3,TRBV7-6,CASSQLPRLAGGTDTQYF,TGTGCCAGCAGCCAACTTCCGCGACTAGCGGGGGGCACAGATACGCAGTATTTT
-,TRBD2,TRBJ2-7,TRBV15,CATSPSGGTYEQYF,TGTGCCACCAGCCCTAGCGGGGGGACCTACGAGCAGTACTTC
-,TRBD1,TRBJ1-6,TRBV18,CASSRSEVGTGLSSYNSPLHF,TGTGCCAGCTCACGATCCGAAGTGGGGACAGGCTTAAGCTCCTATAATTCACCCCTCCACTTT
-,-,TRBJ1-5,TRBV11-2,CASSLVVNQPQHF,TGTGCCAGCAGCTTAGTCGTGAATCAGCCCCAGCATTTT
-,-,TRBJ2-5,TRBV30,CAWNSGEETQYF,TGTGCCTGGAACTCGGGGGAAGAGACCCAGTACTTC
few,TRBD2,TRBJ2-7,TRBV4-2,CASSPKRGGTYEQYF,TGTGCCAGCAGCCCAAAGCGGGGGGGGACCTACGAGCAGTACTTC
-,-,TRBJ1-1,TRBV18,CASSPSLGGTEAFF,TGTGCCAGCTCACCTTCATTGGGAGGCACTGAAGCTTTCTTT
-,-,TRBJ2-3,TRBV25-1,CASSFLKTGTDTQYF,TGTGCCAGCAGTTTTCTGAAGACGGGTACAGATACGCAGTATTTT
-,TRBD1,TRBJ1-2,TRBV2,CASSNRGGGYTF,TGTGCCAGCAGTAACAGGGGAGGAGGCTACACCTTC
few,-,TRBJ2-1,TRBV5-1,CASSTEGRSEQFF,TGCGCCAGCAGCACGGAGGGTCGGTCAGAGCAGTTCTTC
few,-,TRBJ1-2,TRBV7-2,CASSLGRSNYGYTF,TGTGCCAGCAGCTTAGGGCGGTCTAACTATGGCTACACCTTC
-,TRBD2,TRBJ2-7,TRBV11-2,CASSLGGGYEQYF,TGTGCCAGCAGCTTAGGGGGGGGCTACGAGCAGTACTTC
-,-,TRBJ2-7,TRBV19,CASSIVHSIYEQYF,TGTGCCAGTAGTATAGTACACAGTATCTACGAGCAGTACTTC
-,TRBD1,TRBJ2-3,TRBV2,CASRTLDREIRTDTQYF,TGTGCCAGCAGAACCTTAGACAGGGAAATTCGCACAGATACGCAGTATTTT
-,-,TRBJ2-5,TRBV23-1,CASSQSPQNGQETQYF,TGCGCCAGCAGTCAATCGCCACAGAACGGCCAAGAGACCCAGTACTTC
-,TRBD2,TRBJ2-3,TRBV7-7,CASSLGLAGPADTQYF,TGTGCCAGCAGCTTAGGCCTAGCGGGGCCGGCAGATACGCAGTATTTT
-,TRBD1,TRBJ2-6,TRBV11-2,CASSRGQGAFSSGANVLTF,TGTGCCAGCAGCCGGGGACAGGGGGCGTTTAGCTCTGGGGCCAACGTCCTGACTTTC
-,TRBD1,TRBJ2-7,TRBV7-2,CASSLGGQGGYEQYF,TGTGCCAGCAGCTTAGGGGGACAGGGTGGCTACGAGCAGTACTTC
few,-,TRBJ1-2,TRBV5-1,CASSLDSYGYTF,TGCGCCAGCAGCTTGGACAGTTATGGCTACACCTTC
few,-,TRBJ2-7,TRBV6-1,CASSERAPPYEQYF,TGTGCCAGCAGTGAACGAGCGCCCCCCTACGAGCAGTACTTC
-,-,TRBJ2-7,TRBV6-4,CASSPGNGYEQYF,TGTGCCAGCAGTCCAGGAAATGGCTACGAGCAGTACTTC
once,-,TRBJ1-5,TRBV6-5,CASSGGHWSNQPQHF,TGTGCCAGCAGTGGGGGACATTGGAGCAATCAGCCCCAGCATTTT
-,-,TRBJ1-5,TRBV7-8,CASSLGTVSNQPQHF,TGTGCCAGCAGCTTAGGGACAGTTAGCAATCAGCCCCAGCATTTT
few,-,TRBJ1-5,TRBV10-3,CAISSGPDQPQHF,TGTGCCATCAGCTCAGGGCCCGATCAGCCCCAGCATTTT
-,-,TRBJ1-6,TRBV18,CASSPESSYNSPLHF,TGTGCCAGCTCACCAGAGAGCTCCTATAATTCACCCCTCCACTTT
few,-,TRBJ2-5,TRBV13,CASSWGLGGFGETQYF,TGTGCCAGCAGCTGGGGACTAGGGGGCTTTGGGGAGACCCAGTACTTC
-,-,TRBJ2-3,TRBV30,CAWDSPGLGTDTQYF,TGTGCCTGGGACAGCCCCGGGTTAGGCACAGATACGCAGTATTTT
-,-,TRBJ1-1,TRBV4-1,CASSQEWVGGFPEAFF,TGCGCCAGCAGCCAAGAATGGGTCGGGGGTTTCCCTGAAGCTTTCTTT
few,TRBD2,TRBJ2-5,TRBV2,CASGGGLAGGRYQETQYF,TGTGCCAGCGGAGGGGGACTAGCGGGGGGCCGCTACCAAGAGACCCAGTACTTC
-,-,TRBJ1-1,TRBV4-2,CASSQAQNRVPFLFF,TGTGCCAGCAGCCAAGCCCAAAACCGGGTCCCCTTTCTTTTCTTT
-,-,TRBJ2-2,TRBV6-5,CASRRGGSAGELFF,TGTGCCAGCAGAAGGGGGGGGAGTGCCGGGGAGCTGTTTTTT
-,TRBD2,TRBJ2-1,TRBV5-1,CASSLFGSGGDDTEQFF,TGCGCCAGCAGCTTGTTCGGTAGCGGGGGGGATGATACCGAGCAGTTCTTC
-,-,TRBJ2-3,TRBV2,CASSERGPLTDTQYF,TGTGCCAGCAGTGAGCGGGGGCCCCTCACAGATACGCAGTATTTT